A single TCR beta chain is shown here with its context. Germline V CDR1 and CDR2: LGHNA, YNFKEQ. V lost 4 bases, J lost 0 bases, and 17 bases lay in between. The CDR3 has 17 residues. TCR beta sequences were obtained from blood CD8+ and CD4+ T cells. Negative isolation was used for CD8+ and CD4+ T cells and FACS enrichment for TEMRA cells. With random hexamers, reverse transcription was performed on about 0.5 to 1 ug of RNA. MiXCR, run by TCRdb on the immunoSEQ multiplex PCR reads, gives a single entry per CDR3 protein. The sample consists of under 150,000 distinct CDR3 sequences, roughly 80% of them appearing once. The data stem from a study of CD8 T cells in Susac syndrome.

The V call is TRBV4-2, the J call TRBJ2-3; D might be TRBD1 or TRBD2, each matching 6 bases. Sequencing used CD8+ T cells from PBMCs. The sequence came from a human donor with multiple sclerosis. This CDR3 reads CASSPTPGAPSTDTQYF. CDR3 in DNA: TGTGCCAGCAGCCCAACGCCGGGGGCTCCTAGCACAGATACGCAGTATTTT.